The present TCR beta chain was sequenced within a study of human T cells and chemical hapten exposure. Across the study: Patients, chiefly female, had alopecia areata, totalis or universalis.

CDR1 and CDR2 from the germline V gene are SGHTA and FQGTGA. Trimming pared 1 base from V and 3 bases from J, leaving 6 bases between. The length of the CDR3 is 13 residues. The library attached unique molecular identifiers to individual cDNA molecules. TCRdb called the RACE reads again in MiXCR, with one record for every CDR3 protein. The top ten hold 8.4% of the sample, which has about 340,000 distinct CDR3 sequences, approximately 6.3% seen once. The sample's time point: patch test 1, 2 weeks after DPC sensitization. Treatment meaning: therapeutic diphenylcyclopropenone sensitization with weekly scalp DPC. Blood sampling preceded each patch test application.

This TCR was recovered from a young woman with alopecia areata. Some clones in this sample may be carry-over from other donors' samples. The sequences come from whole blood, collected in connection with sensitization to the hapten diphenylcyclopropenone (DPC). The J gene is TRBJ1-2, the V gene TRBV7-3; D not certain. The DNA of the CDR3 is TGTGCCAGCAGCTTAAGGGCTTACTATGGCTACACCTTC. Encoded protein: CASSLRAYYGYTF.